This T cell receptor (beta chain) was identified during a study of control samples from healthy donors and cancer patients (dated by TCRdb to about 2020). Library generation was performed with the immunoSEQ multiplex PCR assay. Entries here come from immuneACCESS through TCRdb and include only in-frame sequences with V and J called. Some clones fail to appear in such tables; in the studies checked, an unresolved V gene covers under half of the shortfall, and the cause of the remainder is unknown. The sample table lists about 58,000 clones, roughly 86% of them with a count of one. Together, the top ten hold about 13% of the sample. V and J are trimmed by 6 bases and 6 bases, and the gene matches miss 1 base of the junction. There are 11 amino acids in the CDR3, from cysteine to phenylalanine inclusive. The CDR3 DNA has 33 bases and is translated from base 1. Note on this clone: Its cognate antigen has yet to be identified. Nothing much larger sits one base from this clone, and base qualities are not available.

The chain is made from TRBV12-3 or TRBV12-4 and TRBJ2-7, with 8 bases aligning to TRBD2. The sequence came from a woman aged 60 to 75 with lung cancer. What was sequenced was PBMCs. The DNA sequence is as follows: TGTGCCAGCAGCCGGGGGGGCGAGCAGTACTTC. Its protein product is CASSRGGEQYF.